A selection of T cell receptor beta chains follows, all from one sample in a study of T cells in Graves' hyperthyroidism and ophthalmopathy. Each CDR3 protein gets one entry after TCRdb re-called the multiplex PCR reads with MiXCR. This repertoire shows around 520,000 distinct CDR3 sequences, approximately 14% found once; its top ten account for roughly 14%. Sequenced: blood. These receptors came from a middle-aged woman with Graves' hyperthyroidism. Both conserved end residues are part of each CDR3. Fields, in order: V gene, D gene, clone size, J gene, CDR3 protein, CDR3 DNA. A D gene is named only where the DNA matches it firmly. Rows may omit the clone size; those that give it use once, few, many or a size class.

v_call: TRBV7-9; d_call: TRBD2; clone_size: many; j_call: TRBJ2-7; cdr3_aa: CASTQGASGSGTYEQYF; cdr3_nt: TGTGCCAGCACCCAGGGGGCTAGCGGGAGTGGGACCTACGAGCAGTACTTC
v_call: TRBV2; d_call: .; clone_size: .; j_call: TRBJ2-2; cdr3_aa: CASSAGRNTGELFF; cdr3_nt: TGTGCCAGCAGTGCAGGGCGGAACACCGGGGAGCTGTTTTTT
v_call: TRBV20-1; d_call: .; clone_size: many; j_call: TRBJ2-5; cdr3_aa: CSANREPSQETQYF; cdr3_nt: TGCAGTGCCAATAGGGAGCCTTCCCAAGAGACCCAGTACTTC
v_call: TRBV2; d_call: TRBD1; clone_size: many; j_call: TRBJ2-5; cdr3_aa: CASSEEGQGAETQYF; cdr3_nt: TGTGCCAGCAGTGAAGAGGGACAGGGGGCGGAGACCCAGTACTTC
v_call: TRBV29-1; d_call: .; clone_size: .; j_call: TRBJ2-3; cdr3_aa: CSVAQTDTQYF; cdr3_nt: TGCAGCGTTGCACAGACAGATACGCAGTATTTT
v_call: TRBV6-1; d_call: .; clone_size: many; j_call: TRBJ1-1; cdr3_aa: CASSSLYTEAFF; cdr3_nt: TGTGCCAGCAGTTCCCTATACACTGAAGCTTTCTTT
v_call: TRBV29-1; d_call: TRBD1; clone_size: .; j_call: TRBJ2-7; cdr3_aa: CSVGSQQGAYEQYF; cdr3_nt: TGCAGCGTGGGGTCCCAACAGGGGGCCTACGAGCAGTACTTC
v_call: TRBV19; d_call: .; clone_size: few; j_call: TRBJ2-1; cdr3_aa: CASSFWGRSYNEQFF; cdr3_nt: TGTGCCAGTAGTTTCTGGGGGCGCTCCTACAATGAGCAGTTCTTC
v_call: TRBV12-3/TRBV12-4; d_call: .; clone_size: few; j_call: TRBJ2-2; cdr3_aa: CASSFWATNTGELFF; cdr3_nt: TGTGCCAGCAGTTTCTGGGCTACTAACACCGGGGAGCTGTTTTTT
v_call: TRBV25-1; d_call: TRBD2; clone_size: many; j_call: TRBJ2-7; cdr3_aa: CASSDSPGLALSSYEQYF; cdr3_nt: TGTGCCAGCAGTGATTCCCCGGGACTAGCCCTGAGCTCCTACGAGCAGTACTTC
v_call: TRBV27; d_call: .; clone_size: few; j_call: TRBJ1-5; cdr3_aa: CASKKQFSNQPQHF; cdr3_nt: TGTGCCAGCAAGAAACAGTTTAGCAATCAGCCCCAGCATTTT
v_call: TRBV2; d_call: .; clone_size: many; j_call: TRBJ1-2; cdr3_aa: CASRQTGPNYGYTF; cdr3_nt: TGTGCCAGCAGGCAGACAGGACCTAACTATGGCTACACCTTC
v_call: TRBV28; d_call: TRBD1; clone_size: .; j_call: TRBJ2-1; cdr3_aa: CASRTTPEQGLEQFF; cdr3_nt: TGTGCCAGCCGTACTACCCCCGAACAGGGGCTTGAGCAGTTCTTC
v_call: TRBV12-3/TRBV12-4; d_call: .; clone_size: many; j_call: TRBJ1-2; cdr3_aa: CASRNLGHYGYTF; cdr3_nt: TGTGCCAGCAGGAACCTGGGCCACTATGGCTACACCTTC
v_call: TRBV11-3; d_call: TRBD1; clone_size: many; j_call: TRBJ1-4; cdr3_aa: CASSKGQGREKLFF; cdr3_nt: TGTGCCAGCAGCAAGGGACAGGGAAGAGAAAAACTGTTTTTT
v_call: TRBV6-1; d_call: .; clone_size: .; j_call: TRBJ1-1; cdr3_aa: CASRHRGSEAFF; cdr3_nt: TGTGCCAGCAGGCATCGAGGGTCTGAAGCTTTCTTT
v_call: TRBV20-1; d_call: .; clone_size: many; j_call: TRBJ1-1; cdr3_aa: CSARYNGQNYNTEAFF; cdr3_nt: TGCAGTGCTAGGTACAACGGACAAAATTATAACACTGAAGCTTTCTTT
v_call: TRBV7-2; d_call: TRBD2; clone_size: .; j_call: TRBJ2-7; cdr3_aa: CASSLIPGGGLLGHEQYF; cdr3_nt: TGTGCCAGCAGCTTAATCCCGGGGGGGGGTCTCCTGGGCCACGAGCAGTACTTC
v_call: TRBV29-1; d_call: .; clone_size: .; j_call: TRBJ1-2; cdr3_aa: CSVDPGGSGYTF; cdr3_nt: TGCAGCGTTGACCCAGGAGGATCTGGCTACACCTTC
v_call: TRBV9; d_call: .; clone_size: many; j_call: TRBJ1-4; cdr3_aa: CASSVGGSGKLFF; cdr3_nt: TGTGCCAGCAGCGTAGGAGGTTCGGGAAAACTGTTTTTT
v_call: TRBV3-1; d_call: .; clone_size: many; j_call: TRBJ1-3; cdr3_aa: CASSSTRRAGNTIYF; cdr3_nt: TGTGCCAGCAGCTCTACGAGACGGGCTGGAAACACCATATATTTT
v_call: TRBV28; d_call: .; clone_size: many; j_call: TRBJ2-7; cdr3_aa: CASSLGGSGIEEQYF; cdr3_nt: TGTGCCAGCAGTTTAGGAGGTTCAGGGATTGAGGAGCAGTACTTC
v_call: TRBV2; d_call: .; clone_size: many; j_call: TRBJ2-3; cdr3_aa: CASRNPGTTDTQYF; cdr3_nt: TGTGCCAGCAGGAATCCCGGGACCACAGATACGCAGTATTTT
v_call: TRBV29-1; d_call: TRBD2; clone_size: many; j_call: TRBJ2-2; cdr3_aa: CSVALGLAGTTGELFF; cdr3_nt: TGCAGCGTCGCGTTGGGACTAGCGGGAACCACCGGGGAGCTGTTTTTT
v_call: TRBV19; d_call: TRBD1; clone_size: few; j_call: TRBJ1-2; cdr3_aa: CASSPNRDRPYGYTF; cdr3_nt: TGTGCCAGTAGTCCAAACCGGGACAGGCCCTATGGCTACACCTTC
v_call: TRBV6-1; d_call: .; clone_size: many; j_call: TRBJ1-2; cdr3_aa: CASSESAGNYGYTF; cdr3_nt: TGTGCCAGCAGTGAAAGCGCAGGGAACTATGGCTACACCTTC
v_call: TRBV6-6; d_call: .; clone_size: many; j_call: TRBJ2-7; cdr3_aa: CASSYSQTKLDEQYF; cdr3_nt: TGTGCCAGCAGTTACTCCCAGACCAAACTCGACGAGCAGTACTTC
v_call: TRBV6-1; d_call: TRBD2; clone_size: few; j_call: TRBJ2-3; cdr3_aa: CANRLAASTGTQYF; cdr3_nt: TGTGCCAACAGACTAGCGGCCTCCACAGGTACGCAGTATTTT
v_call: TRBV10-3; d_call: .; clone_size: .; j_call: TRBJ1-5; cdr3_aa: CAISEVGATGDQPQHF; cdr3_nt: TGTGCCATCAGTGAAGTCGGGGCGACGGGGGATCAGCCCCAGCATTTT
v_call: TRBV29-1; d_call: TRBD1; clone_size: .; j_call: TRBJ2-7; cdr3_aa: CSVSVGTAHYEQYF; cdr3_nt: TGCAGCGTAAGTGTCGGGACAGCACACTACGAGCAGTACTTC
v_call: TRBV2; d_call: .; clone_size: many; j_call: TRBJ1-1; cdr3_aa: CASSEASRDTEAFF; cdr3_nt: TGTGCCAGCAGTGAAGCGAGCAGGGACACTGAAGCTTTCTTT
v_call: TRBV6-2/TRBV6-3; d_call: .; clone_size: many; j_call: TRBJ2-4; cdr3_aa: CASSYRSYRNLAKNIQYF; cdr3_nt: TGTGCCAGCAGTTACAGGAGCTACAGAAACTTAGCCAAAAACATTCAGTACTTC
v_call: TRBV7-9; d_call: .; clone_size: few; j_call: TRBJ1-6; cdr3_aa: CASSLGYGDNSPLHF; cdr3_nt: TGTGCCAGCAGCTTAGGGTACGGTGATAATTCACCCCTCCACTTT
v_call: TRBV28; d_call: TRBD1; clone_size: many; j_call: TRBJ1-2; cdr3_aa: CASSFSSRGQGNYGYTF; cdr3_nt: TGTGCCAGCAGTTTTAGTAGTCGGGGACAGGGGAACTATGGCTACACCTTC
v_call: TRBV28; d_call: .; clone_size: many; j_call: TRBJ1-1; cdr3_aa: CASSLADTANTEAFF; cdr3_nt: TGTGCCAGCAGTTTGGCGGACACCGCGAACACTGAAGCTTTCTTT
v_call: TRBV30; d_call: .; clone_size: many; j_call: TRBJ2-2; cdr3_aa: CAWSRLEPGELFF; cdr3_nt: TGTGCCTGGAGCCGTCTCGAACCCGGGGAGCTGTTTTTT
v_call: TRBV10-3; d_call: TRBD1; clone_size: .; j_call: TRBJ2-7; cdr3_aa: CAILDSTQGDPYEQYF; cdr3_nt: TGTGCCATCTTGGATAGTACACAGGGGGATCCCTACGAGCAGTACTTC
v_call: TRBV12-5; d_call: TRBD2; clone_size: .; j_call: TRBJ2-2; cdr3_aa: CASGQGLATDNTGELFF; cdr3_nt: TGTGCTAGTGGTCAGGGACTAGCGACCGACAACACCGGGGAGCTGTTTTTT
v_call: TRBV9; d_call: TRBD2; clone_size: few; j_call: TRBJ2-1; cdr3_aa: CASSLRTSGRDEQFF; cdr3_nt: TGTGCCAGCAGCTTACGGACTAGCGGGAGGGATGAGCAGTTCTTC
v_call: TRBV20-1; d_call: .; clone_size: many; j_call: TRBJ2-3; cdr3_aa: CSAREVSSTDTQYF; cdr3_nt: TGCAGTGCTAGAGAGGTATCTAGCACAGATACGCAGTATTTT
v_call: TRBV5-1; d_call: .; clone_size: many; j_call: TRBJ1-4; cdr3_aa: CASSLAGTNEKLFF; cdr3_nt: TGCGCCAGCAGCTTGGCAGGGACTAATGAAAAACTGTTTTTT
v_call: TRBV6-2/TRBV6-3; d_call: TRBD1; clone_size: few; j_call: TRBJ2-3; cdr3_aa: CASRGTGTSHTQYF; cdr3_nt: TGTGCCAGCAGAGGGACAGGGACGTCACATACGCAGTATTTT
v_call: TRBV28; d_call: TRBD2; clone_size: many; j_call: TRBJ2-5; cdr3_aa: CASSFRLAGGVREETQYF; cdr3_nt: TGTGCCAGCAGTTTTCGACTAGCGGGAGGTGTTAGAGAAGAGACCCAGTACTTC